This T cell receptor (beta chain) was documented in a study of blood T cell repertoires in COVID-19. For the study at large: The samples span acute and convalescent COVID-19 from the United States, Italy and Spain. Sources were T cells, B-cell-depleted T cells, or PBMCs; the material itself was cDNA or gDNA.

Original methodology: It was from reference gene primer amplification that nucleated cell counts were estimated. Profiled with immunoSEQ multiplex PCR; TCRdb holds only in-frame clones, not every one. That table is the source of V, J and clone size, and D and trimming were worked out from the DNA. In the table there are roughly 240,000 clones, roughly 83% of which are singletons. Germline CDR1 is SGHKS and CDR2 is YYEKEE (reference sequence). This CDR3 region has 16 residues. V shed 4 bases and J shed 4 bases, with 20 bases lying between them. Sequencing used peripheral blood. The chain employs TRBV5-5 and TRBJ1-1; D is perhaps TRBD1 (6 bases). The TCR sequence derives from a woman aged 80 or over with COVID-19, enrolled during active disease. The CDR3 loop is CASSAGPGAKSTEAFF. CDR3 nucleotide sequence: TGTGCCAGCAGCGCCGGCCCAGGGGCTAAGAGCACTGAAGCTTTCTTT. Drawing the rest from reference TRBV5-5 and TRBJ1-1, the complete variable domain is DAGVTQSPTHLIKTRGQQVTLRCSPISGHKSVSWYQQVLGQGPQFIFQYYEKEERGRGNFPDRFSARQFPNYSSELNVNALLLGDSALYLCASSAGPGAKSTEAFFGQGTRLTVV.